The sequence of this T cell receptor (beta chain) was determined in a study of CD8+ T cells in alopecia areata. Study at large: Patients took tofacitinib for 6 to 18 months, followed by 6 drug-free months. Overall study results and limits: TCRs were shared less clearly across patients than in mice, possibly for HLA-related reasons.

CDR1 is GTSNPN, CDR2 SVGIG, per germline (reference sequence). The CDR3 contains 13 residues. Unmatched junction bases numbered 6, after V lost 2 bases and J lost 6 bases. Both peripheral blood and punch biopsies of lesional scalp skin were obtained from patients who had alopecia areata. As concerns this clone: Its antigen is unknown.

RNA was extracted and reverse transcribed into cDNA as the sequencing template. Assay: immunoSEQ multiplex PCR; the TCRdb copy retains only in-frame clones and omits some. The sample yields over 120,000 clones, roughly half seen once. The rearrangement links TRBV30 to TRBJ2-5; 7 bases map to TRBD2. Sequences were derived from CD4+ T cells sorted from blood, sampled at week 0. This TCR was sampled from a human donor with alopecia areata. CDR3 in DNA: TGTGCCTGGAGTCCGGGCGGGGGACAGACCCAGTACTTC. Amino acids: CAWSPGGGQTQYF.